The clone carrying this T cell receptor (beta chain) is a singleton in its sample. Its antigen is not known. This record belongs to a study of T cell clonotyping in hematopoietic cell transplantation. Samples: about 28 days before transplant, then days 30, 100 and 180 after. Produced via immunoSEQ multiplex PCR; TCRdb's table is partial and in-frame only. The sample includes roughly 550 clones, approximately 96% seen only once; the top ten take 6.6%. The study, taken as a whole, reports: Broader posttransplant TCR repertoire diversity was predicted by graft donor and pretransplant recipient Inverse Simpson Index values. Without cell sorting, CD4 versus CD8 contributions remain unresolved. Pathologically expanded recipient clonotypes increased progressively from day 30 to day 180 as diversity fell.

This sample comprised peripheral blood mononuclear cells, obtained 30 days after allogeneic stem cell transplant. This receptor was identified in a female patient in her fifties who had an allogeneic stem cell transplant from an unrelated donor, so the T cells may come from the graft donor. Some clones in this sample may be carry-over from other donors' samples.

The CDR3 protein is CASSEVGGNQPQHF. The CDR3 DNA reads as TGTGCCAGCAGTGAAGTCGGGGGCAATCAGCCCCAGCATTTT. The chain uses TRBV6-4 and TRBJ1-5, with D unclear. CDR3 size: 14 residues. Trimming pared 3 bases from V and 2 bases from J, leaving 8 bases between. Germline V gives CDR1 MRHNA, CDR2 SNTAGT.